One and the same sample provided the 21 T cell receptor beta chains below, sequenced in a study of cytomegalovirus exposure and HLA in healthy donors. The PCR contained 60 Vbeta and 13 Jbeta primers. Clones were read by immunoSEQ multiplex PCR, and TCRdb kept only the in-frame ones, dropping some. The data show 89,000 or so clones, under 80% seen once. Sequencing used PBMCs. The receptors stem from a boy aged 5-17 years in good health and CMV-seronegative.

The CDR3 loop is CSVEDPLAGTGRQETQYF. The CDR3 DNA sequence: TGCAGCGTTGAAGATCCCCTCGCCGGGACAGGGCGCCAAGAGACCCAGTACTTC. The chain has TRBV29-1 and TRBJ2-5; TRBD1 agrees at 9 bases. The J segment lost 1 base and the V segment lost 0 bases, leaving 12 bases of the junction unmatched. This CDR3 spans 18 amino acids. CDR1 is SQVTM and CDR2 is ANQGSEA in the germline V gene.

This clone was counted a few times. This chain joins TRBV6-5 and TRBJ1-1; D is unresolved. This CDR3 contains 11 residues. Germline V gives CDR1 MNHEY, CDR2 SVGAGI. V dropped 10 bases and J dropped 1 base, with 7 bases sitting between them. CDR3 residues: CATNRNTEAFF. The CDR3 DNA is TGTGCCACCAACAGGAACACTGAAGCTTTCTTT.

CDR3 region: CASRNGLRNYNEQFF. In DNA form, the CDR3 reads TGTGCCAGCAGGAATGGGCTCCGAAATTACAATGAGCAGTTCTTC. The chain has TRBV6-5 and TRBJ2-1; the D is unclear. Trimming cost V 6 bases and J 4 bases, with 16 bases left between them. This CDR3 has 15 residues. Germline assignment: CDR1 MNHEY and CDR2 SVGAGI.

This clone occurred once. The chain is built from TRBV28 and TRBJ2-7; the D gene is possibly TRBD1 (7 bases). Trimming left V 5 bases short and J 3 bases short, with 17 bases between. The CDR3 spans 15 residues. Germline lookup yields CDR1 MDHEN and CDR2 SYDVKM. CDR3 loop: CASSPMGGQNYEQYF. As DNA, the CDR3 is TGTGCCAGCAGTCCTATGGGGGGACAGAACTACGAGCAGTACTTC.

The rearrangement uses TRBV5-1 and TRBJ2-7, with unresolved D. Germline V CDR1 and CDR2: SGHRS, YFSETQ. The V end lost 2 bases, the J end lost 0 bases, and 6 bases lay between the germline ends. CDR3 length: 13 amino acids. The CDR3 nucleotides read TGCGCCAGCAGCTTTGACATCTCCTACGAGCAGTACTTC. Translating it yields CASSFDISYEQYF.

The rearrangement joins TRBV29-1 to TRBJ2-7; D remains unclear. This CDR3 has 12 amino acids. Germline CDR1 SQVTM, CDR2 ANQGSEA. V gave up 1 base and J gave up 0 bases, with 4 bases separating them. As DNA, the CDR3 is TGCAGCGTTGAAGCCAGCTCCTACGAGCAGTACTTC. Amino acids: CSVEASSYEQYF.

The J gene is TRBJ1-5, the V gene TRBV10-1; D unresolved. Germline CDR1 reads WNHNN; CDR2 reads SYGVQD (reference sequence). The CDR3 is 15 amino acids. The CDR3 DNA reads as TGCGGTCTGAAATCGTGGGCTTTAACCAATCAGCCCCAGCATTTT. Its translation: CGLKSWALTNQPQHF.

The J gene is TRBJ2-3, the V gene TRBV28; 9 nucleotides agree with TRBD2. CDR1 and CDR2 from the germline V gene are MDHEN and SYDVKM. Unmatched junction bases numbered 6, after V lost 3 bases and J lost 5 bases. The CDR3 length is 15 residues. CDR3 nucleotide sequence: TGTGCCAGCAGTTTCCCAATAGCGGGGGAAGATACGCAGTATTTT. Translation gives CASSFPIAGEDTQYF.

V and J are TRBV4-1 and TRBJ2-7; D may be TRBD2 (6 bases). Germline CDR1 is MGHRA and CDR2 is YSYEKL. The CDR3 is 16 residues long. V lost 3 bases and J lost 3, with 18 bases in between. CDR3: CASSQAPLGRYYEQYF. CDR3 DNA: TGCGCCAGCAGCCAGGCCCCCTTGGGGAGGTACTACGAGCAGTACTTC.

The chain has TRBV27 and TRBJ2-3; 8 positions match TRBD1. Germline CDR1 MNHEY, CDR2 SMNVEV (reference sequence). This CDR3 is built from 15 residues. Trimming at V came to 8 bases and at J to 6 bases, leaving 13 bases not matched to a gene. The CDR3 DNA is TGTGCCAGCCTAGGACAGGGCACCTCTGTGGATACGCAGTATTTT. Amino acid sequence: CASLGQGTSVDTQYF.

This clone was counted a single time. This chain links TRBV19 with TRBJ2-7; no definite D call. There are 13 residues in the CDR3. Germline loops: CDR1 LNHDA, CDR2 SQIVND (reference sequence). Trimming stripped 1 base from V and 2 bases from J, with 6 bases between. This CDR3 reads CASSIAVAYEQYF. As DNA, the CDR3 is TGTGCCAGTAGTATAGCAGTGGCCTACGAGCAGTACTTC.

This chain joins TRBV30 and TRBJ1-2; TRBD1 aligns across 8 bases. The V gene end was trimmed by 3 bases and the J gene end by 3 bases; junction bases not matched to a gene: 6. Germline CDR1 and CDR2: GTSNPN and SVGIG (reference sequence). The CDR3 runs to 14 residues. In DNA, the CDR3 is TGTGCCTGGAGAGATCAGGGGGCTTACTATGGCTACACCTTC. Translating it yields CAWRDQGAYYGYTF.

The rearrangement uses TRBV15 and TRBJ1-1; D gene uncertain. The CDR3 length is 14 residues. Germline assignment: CDR1 LNHNV and CDR2 YYDKDF (reference sequence). V was cut by 2 bases and J by 6 bases, with 13 bases left in between. CDR3 sequence reads: CATSRRAGSPEAFF. The CDR3 nucleotides are TGTGCCACCAGCAGAAGAGCGGGATCGCCTGAAGCTTTCTTT.

The genes are TRBV4-1 and TRBJ1-4; the D gene is possibly TRBD1 (6 bases). V dropped 1 base and J dropped 7 bases, with 10 bases sitting between them. CDR1 and CDR2 from the germline V gene are MGHRA and YSYEKL. The CDR3 length is 14 residues. CDR3 in DNA: TGCGCCAGCAGCCAAGGGGAGGGGGTTGAAAAACTGTTTTTT. Translated, it gives CASSQGEGVEKLFF.

V usage is TRBV28 and J usage is TRBJ2-7, with D uncertain. Germline CDR1 and CDR2: MDHEN and SYDVKM. CDR3 length: 12 amino acids. V shed 2 bases and J shed 2 bases, with 4 bases lying between them. CDR3 bases: TGTGCCAGCAGTTTACCTACCTACGAGCAGTACTTC. This translates into CASSLPTYEQYF.

This clone was counted a few times. The DNA of the CDR3 is TGTGCCAGCGATCGGACTAGCAGATACAATGAGCAGTTCTTC. As protein: CASDRTSRYNEQFF. V usage is TRBV27 and J usage is TRBJ2-1; 8 bases line up with TRBD2. CDR1 MNHEY and CDR2 SMNVEV come from the germline V gene (reference sequence). This CDR3 region has 14 residues. Trimming removed 8 bases from V and 4 bases from J; junction bases left unmatched: 7.

V usage is TRBV6-1 and J usage is TRBJ1-5; 11 bases match TRBD1. The V gene's germline CDR1 is MNHNS and CDR2 SASEGT. With 2 bases clipped from V and 4 bases from J, the junction kept 1 base outside the gene matches. The CDR3 is made up of 15 amino acids. The CDR3 DNA is TGTGCCAGCAGTGAACGGGACAGGGGGAATCAGCCCCAGCATTTT. This translates into CASSERDRGNQPQHF.

The chain has TRBV27 and TRBJ1-2; maybe TRBD1 (5 bases). The CDR3 is 13 residues long. Deletions cut 8 bases from V and 7 bases from J, with 17 bases between. From germline, CDR1 is MNHEY and CDR2 SMNVEV (reference sequence). The CDR3 bases are TGTGCCAGCGCAGGGATCTGGGATAGTGGCTACACCTTC. Translating gives CASAGIWDSGYTF.

The chain uses TRBV4-3 and TRBJ2-6; D remains ambiguous. Germline CDR1 reads LGHNA; CDR2 reads YSLEER. V lost 1 base and J 2 bases, leaving 6 bases between the germline ends. CDR3 size: 15 residues. CDR3 sequence reads: CASSQVLAGANVLTF. DNA of the CDR3: TGCGCCAGCAGCCAAGTCCTAGCTGGGGCCAACGTCCTGACTTTC.

The gene calls are TRBV5-4 and TRBJ1-1, with 10 positions matching TRBD1. The CDR3 has 15 residues. CDR1 is SGHNT and CDR2 is YYREEE in the germline V gene (reference sequence). V gave up 3 bases and J gave up 3 bases; unmatched junction bases: 5. CDR3 sequence (DNA): TGTGCCAGCAGCTCCCCGGGACAGGGGCACACTGAAGCTTTCTTT. Amino acids: CASSSPGQGHTEAFF.

The chain carries TRBV29-1 and TRBJ2-3; 9 bases map to TRBD1. Trimming cost V 6 bases and J 0 bases; bases outside gene matches: 4. Germline V gene data show CDR1 as SQVTM and CDR2 as ANQGSEA. This CDR3 is built from 14 residues. The CDR3 here is CSVLGQGSTDTQYF. The DNA of the CDR3 is TGCAGCGTACTGGGACAGGGCAGCACAGATACGCAGTATTTT.